This T cell receptor beta chain was sequenced in a study of identical twins. TCRdb recomputed calls from the 5' RACE reads with MiXCR, one row per CDR3 protein. The sample lists a few hundred thousand distinct CDR3 sequences; over 8.5% were seen once. Germline V CDR1 and CDR2: SGHTA, FQGNSA. The junction had 9 bases not matched to a gene; V was cut back by 5 bases and J by 2 bases. The CDR3 is made up of 16 amino acids. The sample was also linked to a second study, of yellow fever vaccine responses in identical twins.

This receptor was obtained from a woman between 18 and 29 years old in good health. The rearrangement links TRBV7-2 to TRBJ2-7, with 10 bases lining up with TRBD2. Sequencing used PBMCs. The chain's CDR3 is CASSPRAGTSAYEQYF. The CDR3 DNA reads as TGTGCCAGCAGCCCACGGGCCGGGACTAGCGCCTACGAGCAGTACTTC.